The entry below gives a single T cell receptor (beta chain) sequence along with its context. Generated by immunoSEQ multiplex PCR, the TCRdb table keeps only in-frame clones and is missing some. The sample contains under 95,000 clones, approximately 90% of which appear only once. This entry comes from a study of technical replicates of blood from several donors. Germline V gives CDR1 MNHNS, CDR2 SASEGT. V dropped 6 bases and J dropped 4; count of bases not matched to a gene: 6. The CDR3 is 14 amino acids. Source material: T cells isolated from PBMCs. The sequence was collected from a human donor in good health. The chain joins TRBV6-1 to TRBJ2-7; the match to TRBD1 covers 10 bases. The CDR3 spells CASRVGTGVYEQYF. The CDR3 nucleotides are TGTGCCAGCAGGGTCGGGACAGGGGTGTACGAGCAGTACTTC.